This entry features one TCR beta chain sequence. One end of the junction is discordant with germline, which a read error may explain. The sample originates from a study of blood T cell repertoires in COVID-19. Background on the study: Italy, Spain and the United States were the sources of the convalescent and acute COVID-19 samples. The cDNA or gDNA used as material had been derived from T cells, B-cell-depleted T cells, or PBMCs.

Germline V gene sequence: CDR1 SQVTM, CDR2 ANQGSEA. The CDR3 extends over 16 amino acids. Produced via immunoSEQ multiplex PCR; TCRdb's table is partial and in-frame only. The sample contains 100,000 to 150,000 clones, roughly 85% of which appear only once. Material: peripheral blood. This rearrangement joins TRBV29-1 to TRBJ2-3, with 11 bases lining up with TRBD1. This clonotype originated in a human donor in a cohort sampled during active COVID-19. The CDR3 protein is CSAEGTGGPSTDTQYF. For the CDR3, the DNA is TGCAGCGCTGAAGGGACAGGGGGACCTAGCACAGATACGCAGTATTTT.